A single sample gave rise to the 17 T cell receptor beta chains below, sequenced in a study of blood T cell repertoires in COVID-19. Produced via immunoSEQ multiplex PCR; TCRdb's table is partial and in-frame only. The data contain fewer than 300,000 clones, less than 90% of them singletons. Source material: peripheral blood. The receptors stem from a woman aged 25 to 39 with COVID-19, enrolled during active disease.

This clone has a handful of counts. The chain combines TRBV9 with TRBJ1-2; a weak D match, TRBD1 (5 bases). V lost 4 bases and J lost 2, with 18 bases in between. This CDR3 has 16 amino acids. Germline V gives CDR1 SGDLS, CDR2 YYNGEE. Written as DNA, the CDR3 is TGTGCCAGCAGCTTACTGTCGTTCAGGGCCAACTATGGCTACACCTTC. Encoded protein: CASSLLSFRANYGYTF.

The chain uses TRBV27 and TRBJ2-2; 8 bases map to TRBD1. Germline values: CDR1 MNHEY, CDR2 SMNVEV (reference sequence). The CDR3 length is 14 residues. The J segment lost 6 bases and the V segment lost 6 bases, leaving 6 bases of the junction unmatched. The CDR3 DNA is TGTGCCAGCAGCAACGTACAGGGGGCCGGGGAGCTGTTTTTT. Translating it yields CASSNVQGAGELFF.

The CDR3: CSVVGQPETQYF. The DNA for the CDR3 is TGCAGCGTTGTGGGACAGCCGGAGACCCAGTACTTC. The chain uses TRBV29-1 and TRBJ2-5; 7 bases are a match to TRBD1. Germline V gene data show CDR1 as SQVTM and CDR2 as ANQGSEA. The CDR3 is made up of 12 amino acids. V trimming: 4 bases; J trimming: 5 bases; junction bases outside the gene matches: 4.

The CDR3 coding sequence is TGTGCCAGCAGCTTGGGACTAGCGGGGGTCGGATCCGAGCAGTACTTC. The encoded protein is CASSLGLAGVGSEQYF. V is TRBV11-2 and J is TRBJ2-7, with 14 nucleotides matching TRBD2. Unmatched junction bases numbered 7, after V lost 3 bases and J lost 6 bases. Germline CDR1 SGHAT, CDR2 FQNNGV. This CDR3 spans 16 amino acids.

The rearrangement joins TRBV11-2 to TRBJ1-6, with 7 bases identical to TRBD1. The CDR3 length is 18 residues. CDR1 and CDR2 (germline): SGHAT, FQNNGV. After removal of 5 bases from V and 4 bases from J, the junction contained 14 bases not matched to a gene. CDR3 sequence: CASSPRQGGGNYNSPLHF. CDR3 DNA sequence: TGTGCCAGCAGCCCCCGACAGGGTGGGGGCAATTATAATTCACCCCTCCACTTT.

CDR3 in amino acids: CASSRTGGRTEAFF. The CDR3 DNA follows: TGTGCCAGTAGCCGGACAGGGGGTAGGACTGAAGCTTTCTTT. The chain has TRBV19 and TRBJ1-1; 10 positions agree with TRBD1. CDR1 LNHDA and CDR2 SQIVND come from the germline V gene (reference sequence). V shed 6 bases, J shed 5 bases, and the junction held 6 bases outside the gene matches. The CDR3 runs to 14 residues.

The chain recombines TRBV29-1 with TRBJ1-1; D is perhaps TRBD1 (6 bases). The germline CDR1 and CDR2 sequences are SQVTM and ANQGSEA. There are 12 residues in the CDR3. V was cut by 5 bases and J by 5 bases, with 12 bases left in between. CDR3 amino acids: CSVRLRGTEAFF. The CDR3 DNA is TGCAGCGTTCGCCTCAGGGGAACTGAAGCTTTCTTT.

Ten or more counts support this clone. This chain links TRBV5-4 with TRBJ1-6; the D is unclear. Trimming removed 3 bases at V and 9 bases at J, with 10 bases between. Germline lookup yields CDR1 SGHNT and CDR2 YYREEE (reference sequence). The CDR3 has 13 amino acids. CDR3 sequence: CASSSLNSSPLHF. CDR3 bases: TGTGCCAGCAGCTCGTTAAACAGTTCACCCCTCCACTTT.

Here the CDR3 reads CASETGIHEQYF. CDR3 nucleotide sequence: TGTGCCAGCGAGACAGGGATACACGAGCAGTACTTC. The J gene is TRBJ2-7, the V gene TRBV6-5, with 7 nucleotides matching TRBD1. The CDR3 is 12 amino acids. The germline V gene has CDR1 MNHEY and CDR2 SVGAGI. Trimming at V came to 8 bases and at J to 5 bases, leaving 6 bases not matched to a gene.

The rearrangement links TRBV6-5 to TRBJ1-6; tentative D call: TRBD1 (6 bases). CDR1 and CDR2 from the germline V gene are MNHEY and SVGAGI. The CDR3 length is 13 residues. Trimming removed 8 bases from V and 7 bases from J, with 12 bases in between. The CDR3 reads CASFRGGNSPLHF. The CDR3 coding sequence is TGTGCCAGCTTCAGGGGTGGGAATTCACCCCTCCACTTT.

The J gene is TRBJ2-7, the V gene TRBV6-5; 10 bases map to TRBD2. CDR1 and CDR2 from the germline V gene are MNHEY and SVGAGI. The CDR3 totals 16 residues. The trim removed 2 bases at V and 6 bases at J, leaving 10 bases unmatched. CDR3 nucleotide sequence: TGTGCCAGCAGTTACCCAGCGGGGGGGCTGAGGGGCGAGCAGTACTTC. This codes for CASSYPAGGLRGEQYF.

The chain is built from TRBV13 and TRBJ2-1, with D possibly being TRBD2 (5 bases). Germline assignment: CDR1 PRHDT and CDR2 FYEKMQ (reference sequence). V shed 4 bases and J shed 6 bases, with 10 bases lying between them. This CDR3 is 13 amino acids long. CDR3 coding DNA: TGTGCCAGCAGCTCGCGGACTTTCAATGAGCAGTTCTTC. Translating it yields CASSSRTFNEQFF.

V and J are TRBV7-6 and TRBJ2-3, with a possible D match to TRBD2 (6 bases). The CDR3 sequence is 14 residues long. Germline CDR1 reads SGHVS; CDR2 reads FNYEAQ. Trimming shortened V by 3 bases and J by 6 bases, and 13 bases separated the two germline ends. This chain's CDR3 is CASSFRRTIDTQYF. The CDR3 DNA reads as TGTGCCAGCAGCTTTCGTCGGACTATCGATACGCAGTATTTT.

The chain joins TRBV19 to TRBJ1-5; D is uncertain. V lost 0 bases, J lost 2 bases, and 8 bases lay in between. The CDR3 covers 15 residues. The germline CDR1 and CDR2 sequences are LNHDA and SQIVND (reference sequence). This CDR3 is CASSIDYSGNQPQHF. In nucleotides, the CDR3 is TGTGCCAGTAGTATAGACTACTCGGGCAATCAGCCCCAGCATTTT. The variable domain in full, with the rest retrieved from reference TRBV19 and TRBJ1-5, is DGGITQSPKYLFRKEGQNVTLSCEQNLNHDAMYWYRQDPGQGLRLIYYSQIVNDFQKGDIAEGYSVSREKKESFPLTVTSAQKNPTAFYLCASSIDYSGNQPQHFGDGTRLSIL.

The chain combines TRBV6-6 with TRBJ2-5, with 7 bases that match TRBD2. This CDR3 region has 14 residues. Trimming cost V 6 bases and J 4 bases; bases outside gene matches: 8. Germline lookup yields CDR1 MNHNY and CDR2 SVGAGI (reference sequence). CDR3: CASSRLGGIETQYF. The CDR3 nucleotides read TGTGCCAGCAGCCGCCTGGGGGGGATAGAGACCCAGTACTTC.

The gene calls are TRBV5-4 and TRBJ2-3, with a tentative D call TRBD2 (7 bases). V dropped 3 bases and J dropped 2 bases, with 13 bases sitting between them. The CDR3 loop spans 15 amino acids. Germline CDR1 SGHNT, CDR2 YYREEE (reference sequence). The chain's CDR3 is CASSSGGPITDTQYF. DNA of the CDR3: TGTGCCAGCAGCTCCGGGGGGCCGATCACAGATACGCAGTATTTT.

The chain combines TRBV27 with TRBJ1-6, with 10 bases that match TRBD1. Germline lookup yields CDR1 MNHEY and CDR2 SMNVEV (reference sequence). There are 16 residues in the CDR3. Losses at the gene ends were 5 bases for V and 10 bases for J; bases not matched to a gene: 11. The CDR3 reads CASSLLPTGGWSPLHF. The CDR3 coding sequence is TGTGCCAGCAGTCTCCTCCCGACAGGGGGCTGGTCACCCCTCCACTTT.